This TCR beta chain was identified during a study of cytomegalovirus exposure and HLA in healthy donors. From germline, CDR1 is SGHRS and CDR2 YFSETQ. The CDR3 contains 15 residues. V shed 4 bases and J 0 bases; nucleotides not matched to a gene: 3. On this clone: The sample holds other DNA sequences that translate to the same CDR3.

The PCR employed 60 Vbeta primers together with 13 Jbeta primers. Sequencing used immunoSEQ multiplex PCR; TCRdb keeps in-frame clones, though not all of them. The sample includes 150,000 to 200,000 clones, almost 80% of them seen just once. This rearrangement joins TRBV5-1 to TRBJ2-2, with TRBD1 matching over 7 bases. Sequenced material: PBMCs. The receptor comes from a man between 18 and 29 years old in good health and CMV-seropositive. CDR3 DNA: TGCGCCAGCAGCCTGGGACAGACGAACACCGGGGAGCTGTTTTTT. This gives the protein CASSLGQTNTGELFF.